The 32 T cell receptor beta chains listed next were all sequenced from one sample in a study of OX40 agonist ivuxolimab in advanced cancers. The data were produced by immunoSEQ multiplex PCR, yet TCRdb's version contains in-frame clones alone and is incomplete. Among some 70,000 clones, 83% were seen once, and the ten largest hold over 1.3%. Sequencing was performed on CD4+ or CD8+ T cells sorted from blood, taken in a trial of the OX40 agonist ivuxolimab. The receptors derive from an adult with an advanced solid tumor such as melanoma, head and neck, liver or kidney cancer.

For the CDR3, the DNA is TGTGCCAGCAGCCCCGCAGGGGGCGGTACTGAAGCTTTCTTT. It encodes CASSPAGGGTEAFF. This rearrangement joins TRBV6-6 to TRBJ1-1, with 8 nucleotides matching TRBD1. The junction had 8 bases not matched to a gene; V was cut back by 6 bases and J by 5 bases. The CDR3 has 14 amino acids. From germline, CDR1 is MNHNY and CDR2 SVGAGI (reference sequence).

The chain is built from TRBV6-5 and TRBJ2-3; D call uncertain. The CDR3 covers 14 residues. The germline V gene encodes CDR1 MNHEY and CDR2 SVGAGI. The V and J ends lost 2 bases and 4 bases respectively, with 10 bases between them. This CDR3 is CASSYDPPPDTQYF. CDR3 DNA sequence: TGTGCCAGCAGTTACGACCCTCCTCCAGATACGCAGTATTTT.

This chain links TRBV6-1 with TRBJ2-1; TRBD2 matches at 7 bases. Trimming removed 2 bases from V and 2 bases from J; junction bases left unmatched: 3. Germline CDR1 reads MNHNS; CDR2 reads SASEGT. The CDR3 is 15 amino acids. CDR3 region: CASSELSGAYNEQFF. CDR3 nucleotides: TGTGCCAGCAGTGAACTAAGCGGGGCCTACAATGAGCAGTTCTTC.

The chain employs TRBV7-6 and TRBJ2-7, with D possibly being TRBD1 (5 bases). The CDR3 is made up of 13 amino acids. The V gene's germline CDR1 is SGHVS and CDR2 FNYEAQ. Trimming pared 4 bases from V and 6 bases from J, leaving 13 bases between. The CDR3 region has the DNA TGTGCCAGCAGCTCTCAGGGTGTCAGCGAGCAGTACTTC. It codes for CASSSQGVSEQYF. Combining the CDR3 with reference TRBV7-6 and TRBJ2-7 gives the whole variable domain GAGVSQSPRYKVTKRGQDVALRCDPISGHVSLYWYRQALGQGPEFLTYFNYEAQQDKSGLPNDRFSAERPEGSISTLTIQRTEQRDSAMYRCASSSQGVSEQYFGPGTRLTVT.

The chain has TRBV27 and TRBJ1-2, with a weak D call TRBD1 (6 bases). This CDR3 contains 14 residues. The V end lost 5 bases, the J end lost 4 bases, and 14 bases lay between the germline ends. CDR1 and CDR2 (germline): MNHEY, SMNVEV (reference sequence). CDR3 DNA sequence: TGTGCCAGCAGTCCCGCGACAGGACCCTATGGCTACACCTTC. Translated: CASSPATGPYGYTF.

This chain joins TRBV5-1 and TRBJ1-4; perhaps TRBD1 as D (5 bases). V shed 8 bases and J shed 6 bases, with 20 bases lying between them. Germline CDR1 is SGHRS and CDR2 is YFSETQ. The CDR3 totals 15 residues. The chain's CDR3 is CASSRDLWGDEKLFF. The DNA of the CDR3 is TGCGCCAGTTCTAGGGACCTTTGGGGTGATGAAAAACTGTTTTTT.

This clone has only a few counts. This CDR3 reads CASSTRGLQNTEAFF. CDR3 sequence (DNA): TGTGCCAGCAGTACCCGGGGACTTCAGAACACTGAAGCTTTCTTT. This chain links TRBV6-5 with TRBJ1-1, with D possibly TRBD1 on 5 matching bases. Trimming took off 5 bases at V and 1 base at J, with 14 bases between the two ends. Germline CDR1 is MNHEY and CDR2 is SVGAGI. The CDR3 is 15 amino acids.

The J gene is TRBJ2-7, the V gene TRBV7-2; the D is unclear. Looked up from germline, CDR1 is SGHTA and CDR2 is FQGNSA. Trimming removed 3 bases from V and 0 bases from J, with 18 bases in between. CDR3 length: 17 amino acids. The CDR3 here is CASSLARSRTSSYEQYF. CDR3 sequence (DNA): TGTGCCAGCAGCTTGGCTCGATCCCGAACTTCCTCCTACGAGCAGTACTTC.

V gene TRBV6-1 combines with J gene TRBJ1-2; 8 nucleotides align to TRBD1. Germline CDR1 reads MNHNS; CDR2 reads SASEGT. The junction had 11 bases not matched to a gene; V was cut back by 6 bases and J by 5 bases. The CDR3 loop spans 15 amino acids. CDR3 loop: CASRDRDRRTYGYTF. In DNA, the CDR3 is TGTGCCAGCAGAGATAGGGACAGGAGAACTTATGGCTACACCTTC.

The chain is built from TRBV6-4 and TRBJ1-2; 7 bases match TRBD1. J gave up 2 bases and V 2 bases, and 5 bases lay outside the gene matches. The germline CDR1 and CDR2 sequences are MRHNA and SNTAGT. The CDR3 runs 15 residues. This CDR3 reads CASSDRQGLNYGYTF. CDR3 in DNA: TGTGCCAGCAGTGACAGACAGGGTCTAAACTATGGCTACACCTTC.

The chain joins TRBV6-1 to TRBJ1-5; D ambiguous. The CDR3 spans 15 residues. V lost 4 bases, J lost 1 base, and 11 bases lay in between. Germline V gene sequence: CDR1 MNHNS, CDR2 SASEGT. This chain's CDR3 is CASSVAPMSNQPQHF. The CDR3 coding sequence is TGTGCCAGCAGTGTCGCGCCTATGAGCAATCAGCCCCAGCATTTT.

Concerning this clone: Other DNA sequences of this sample code for an identical CDR3. V gene TRBV6-5 combines with J gene TRBJ2-7, with D possibly called TRBD1 or TRBD2 (5 bases each). The V end was cut by 4 bases, the J end by 2 bases, with 15 bases between. CDR3 size: 15 residues. The germline CDR1 and CDR2 sequences are MNHEY and SVGAGI. The CDR3 spells CASSSAGGGTYEQYF. The CDR3 DNA follows: TGTGCCAGCAGTTCCGCCGGTGGGGGAACCTACGAGCAGTACTTC.

J is TRBJ2-5 and V is TRBV7-9; 8 bases line up with TRBD2. The ends lost 8 bases at V and 5 bases at J; junction bases unmatched: 13. The CDR3 length is 15 residues. Germline CDR1 reads SEHNR; CDR2 reads FQNEAQ (reference sequence). The CDR3 loop reads CASSAGLAGSETQYF. CDR3 coding DNA: TGTGCCAGCTCAGCTGGGTTAGCGGGGTCGGAGACCCAGTACTTC. Complete variable domain (other parts from reference TRBV7-9 and TRBJ2-5): DTGVSQNPRHKITKRGQNVTFRCDPISEHNRLYWYRQTLGQGPEFLTYFQNEAQLEKSRLLSDRFSAERPKGSFSTLEIQRTEQGDSAMYLCASSAGLAGSETQYFGPGTRLLVL.

The chain recombines TRBV11-2 with TRBJ2-1, with unresolved D. The CDR3 has 15 amino acids. The V and J ends lost 1 base and 4 bases respectively, with 11 bases between them. In germline, CDR1 is SGHAT, CDR2 FQNNGV. DNA for the CDR3: TGTGCCAGCAGCTTAGTTCGAGGCCCATACAATGAGCAGTTCTTC. Protein sequence: CASSLVRGPYNEQFF.

V is TRBV6-4 and J is TRBJ1-1; a possible D gene is TRBD1 (6 bases). Germline CDR1 MRHNA, CDR2 SNTAGT. V lost 7 bases and J lost 0, with 12 bases in between. The CDR3 covers 14 residues. DNA for the CDR3: TGTGCCAGCACAGGGGTCGGGATGAACACTGAAGCTTTCTTT. Translation gives CASTGVGMNTEAFF.

The chain is built from TRBV7-2 and TRBJ1-2; tentatively, D is TRBD1 (5 bases). The germline V gene encodes CDR1 SGHTA and CDR2 FQGNSA. V was pared by 5 bases and J by 4 bases, with 14 bases between. This CDR3 spans 14 amino acids. The CDR3 bases are TGTGCCAGCAGCCCCCGTGGGGGGTCCTATGGCTACACCTTC. The encoded protein is CASSPRGGSYGYTF.

The chain has TRBV18 and TRBJ2-7; possibly TRBD1 or TRBD2 for D (5 bases each). V was clipped by 4 bases and J by 2 bases, with 12 bases between them. The CDR3 runs to 14 residues. CDR1 and CDR2 from the germline V gene are KGHSH and LQKENI. CDR3 in DNA: TGTGCCAGCTCACGAGGGACCGACACCTACGAGCAGTACTTC. Amino acid sequence: CASSRGTDTYEQYF.

J is TRBJ1-5 and V is TRBV7-9; D is perhaps TRBD1 (5 bases). The germline V gene has CDR1 SEHNR and CDR2 FQNEAQ (reference sequence). Trimming left V 6 bases short and J 3 bases short, with 12 bases between. The CDR3 loop spans 14 amino acids. This CDR3 reads CASSSGGDNQPQHF. Here the CDR3 DNA reads TGTGCCAGCAGTAGTGGAGGGGACAATCAGCCCCAGCATTTT.

The J gene is TRBJ2-3, the V gene TRBV7-2, with D uncertain. The CDR3 length is 12 residues. Germline values: CDR1 SGHTA, CDR2 FQGNSA. V dropped 7 bases and J dropped 7 bases, with 12 bases sitting between them. This CDR3 is CASTPNPNTQYF. CDR3 bases: TGTGCCAGCACCCCTAACCCAAATACGCAGTATTTT.

In DNA form, the CDR3 reads TGTGCCAGCAGTAAGGGTCTGCGGGGCGATGAGCAGTTCTTC. As protein: CASSKGLRGDEQFF. The chain joins TRBV6-1 to TRBJ2-1, with a possible D match to TRBD2 (6 bases). This CDR3 has 14 amino acids. V lost 5 bases and J lost 8, with 16 bases in between. Germline-derived CDR1 and CDR2 are MNHNS and SASEGT.

The chain recombines TRBV30 with TRBJ1-1; TRBD1 is a possible D gene (6 bases). Trimming took 5 bases from V and 1 from J, leaving 8 bases between them. The germline V gene has CDR1 GTSNPN and CDR2 SVGIG (reference sequence). The CDR3 runs to 12 residues. Here the CDR3 reads CAWETGNTEAFF. As DNA, the CDR3 is TGTGCCTGGGAGACAGGGAACACTGAAGCTTTCTTT.

This chain uses TRBV19 with TRBJ2-7; TRBD1 is a possible D gene (5 bases). Trimming removed 4 bases from V and 7 bases from J, with 17 bases in between. The CDR3 is 14 amino acids. Germline V gene lookup returns CDR1 LNHDA and CDR2 SQIVND (reference sequence). The CDR3 DNA reads TGTGCCAGTAGTACGACCGGCGCCAAGGGGGAGCAGTACTTC. Translation gives CASSTTGAKGEQYF. Based on the CDR3 plus reference TRBV19 and TRBJ2-7, the full variable domain is DGGITQSPKYLFRKEGQNVTLSCEQNLNHDAMYWYRQDPGQGLRLIYYSQIVNDFQKGDIAEGYSVSREKKESFPLTVTSAQKNPTAFYLCASSTTGAKGEQYFGPGTRLTVT.

The gene calls are TRBV29-1 and TRBJ2-7; 7 bases fit TRBD1. CDR1 is SQVTM, CDR2 ANQGSEA, per germline. The CDR3 sequence is 16 residues long. The J segment lost 2 bases and the V segment lost 0 bases, leaving 10 bases of the junction unmatched. The CDR3, as DNA: TGCAGCGTTGAAGATCTGTCACAGGGGCAGACCTACGAGCAGTACTTC. Translated, it gives CSVEDLSQGQTYEQYF.

V gene TRBV19 combines with J gene TRBJ1-1, with D perhaps matching TRBD1 (5 bases). The germline V gene has CDR1 LNHDA and CDR2 SQIVND (reference sequence). The CDR3 length is 13 residues. Trimming cost V 4 bases and J 0 bases, with 6 bases left between them. The CDR3 spells CASSTGLNTEAFF. DNA for the CDR3: TGTGCCAGTAGTACAGGGTTGAACACTGAAGCTTTCTTT. The full variable domain, rest sourced from reference TRBV19 and TRBJ1-1, is DGGITQSPKYLFRKEGQNVTLSCEQNLNHDAMYWYRQDPGQGLRLIYYSQIVNDFQKGDIAEGYSVSREKKESFPLTVTSAQKNPTAFYLCASSTGLNTEAFFGQGTRLTVV.

V and J are TRBV5-6 and TRBJ1-3; TRBD1 matches at 9 bases. Germline CDR1 reads SGHDT; CDR2 reads YYEEEE. This CDR3 has 18 amino acids. V dropped 2 bases and J dropped 4; count of bases not matched to a gene: 13. CDR3: CASSFPNRDRVAGNTIYF. The CDR3 DNA reads as TGTGCCAGCAGCTTCCCCAACCGGGACAGGGTCGCCGGAAACACCATATATTTT.

This chain connects TRBV4-1 to TRBJ1-1, with D hard to call. This CDR3 comprises 15 residues. Germline CDR1 is MGHRA and CDR2 is YSYEKL. Trimming took 1 base from V and 1 from J, leaving 10 bases between them. DNA of the CDR3: TGCGCCAGCAGCCAAGGGGTGGGAGCGAACACTGAAGCTTTCTTT. Residues: CASSQGVGANTEAFF.

The J gene is TRBJ2-7, the V gene TRBV6-1, with 7 bases identical to TRBD1. This CDR3 is 15 amino acids long. Germline V lookup: CDR1 MNHNS, CDR2 SASEGT. Trimming removed 5 bases from V and 2 bases from J; junction bases left unmatched: 9. CDR3 bases: TGTGCCAGCAGTACAACGGACAGGCCGCCCTACGAGCAGTACTTC. Its protein is CASSTTDRPPYEQYF.

This clone appeared a few times. The V call is TRBV5-1, the J call TRBJ2-7; D is unclear. The V end was cut by 3 bases, the J end by 2 bases, with 0 bases between. This CDR3 has 10 amino acids. CDR1 and CDR2 from the germline V gene are SGHRS and YFSETQ. The CDR3 region has the DNA TGCGCCAGCAGCTCCTACGAGCAGTACTTC. Its protein is CASSSYEQYF.

The chain links TRBV5-1 to TRBJ1-4; no reliable D call. Germline CDR1 is SGHRS and CDR2 is YFSETQ. Trimming removed 4 bases from V and 5 bases from J, with 12 bases in between. The CDR3 loop spans 14 amino acids. CDR3 sequence reads: CASSRLDGNEKLFF. CDR3 DNA: TGCGCCAGCAGCCGTTTGGACGGGAATGAAAAACTGTTTTTT.

V and J are TRBV6-5 and TRBJ2-5, with TRBD2 as a possible D gene (6 bases). CDR1 MNHEY and CDR2 SVGAGI come from the germline V gene. CDR3 size: 14 residues. Between the trimmed V and J ends, which lost 0 bases and 7 bases, there was a span of 12 bases. The CDR3 loop reads CASSYSEGSGTQYF. The CDR3 region has the DNA TGTGCCAGCAGTTACTCGGAGGGGTCCGGGACCCAGTACTTC.

The chain couples TRBV6-5 to TRBJ2-7; the match to TRBD1 covers 8 bases. J gave up 5 bases and V 6 bases, and 3 bases lay outside the gene matches. The germline V gene encodes CDR1 MNHEY and CDR2 SVGAGI. The CDR3 spans 12 residues. The CDR3 region is CASRAGGDEQYF. The DNA of the CDR3 is TGTGCCAGCAGAGCAGGGGGCGACGAGCAGTACTTC.

This clone was counted a single time. V gene TRBV7-9 combines with J gene TRBJ2-5; TRBD2 aligns across 14 bases. This CDR3 is 16 amino acids long. Trimming removed 3 bases from V and 4 bases from J; junction bases left unmatched: 4. Per the germline V gene, CDR1 is SEHNR and CDR2 is FQNEAQ (reference sequence). CDR3 loop: CASSFPTSGGAETQYF. CDR3 in DNA: TGTGCCAGCAGCTTTCCGACTAGCGGGGGGGCAGAGACCCAGTACTTC.